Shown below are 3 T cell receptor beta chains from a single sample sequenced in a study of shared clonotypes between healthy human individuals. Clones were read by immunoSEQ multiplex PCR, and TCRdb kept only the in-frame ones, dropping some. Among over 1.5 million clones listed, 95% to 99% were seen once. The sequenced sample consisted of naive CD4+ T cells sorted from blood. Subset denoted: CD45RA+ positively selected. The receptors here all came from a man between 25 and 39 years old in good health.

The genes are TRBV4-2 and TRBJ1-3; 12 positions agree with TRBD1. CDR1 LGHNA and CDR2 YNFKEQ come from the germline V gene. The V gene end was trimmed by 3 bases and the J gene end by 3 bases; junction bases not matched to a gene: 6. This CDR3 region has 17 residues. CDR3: CASSQAGQGAYGNTIYF. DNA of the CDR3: TGTGCCAGCAGCCAGGCGGGACAGGGGGCTTATGGAAACACCATATATTTT.

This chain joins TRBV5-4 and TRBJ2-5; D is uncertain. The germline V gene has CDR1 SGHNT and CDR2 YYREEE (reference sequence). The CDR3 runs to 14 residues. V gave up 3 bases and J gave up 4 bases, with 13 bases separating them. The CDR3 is CASSSPRAPETQYF. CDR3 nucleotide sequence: TGTGCCAGCAGCTCGCCCCGGGCCCCAGAGACCCAGTACTTC.

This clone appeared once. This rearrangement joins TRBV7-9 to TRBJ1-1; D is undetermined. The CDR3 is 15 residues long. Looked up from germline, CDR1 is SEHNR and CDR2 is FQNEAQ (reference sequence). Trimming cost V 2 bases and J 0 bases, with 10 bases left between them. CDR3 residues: CASSLKGGLNTEAFF. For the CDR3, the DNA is TGTGCCAGCAGCTTAAAGGGTGGTTTGAACACTGAAGCTTTCTTT.